These 24 T cell receptor beta chains were sequenced from one sample in a study of cytomegalovirus exposure and HLA in healthy donors. PCR amplification relied on 60 Vbeta primers (plus 13 Jbeta primers). Only in-frame clones appear in the TCRdb table, and some are missing; sequencing was by immunoSEQ multiplex PCR. The sample lists about 120,000 clones; approximately 75% were seen once. The sequenced sample consisted of PBMCs. These receptors came from a man younger than 45 in good health and CMV-seronegative.

This clone has just a few counts. The chain employs TRBV5-1 and TRBJ1-1, with D uncertain. Germline V gives CDR1 SGHRS, CDR2 YFSETQ. CDR3 length: 13 residues. V lost 3 bases and J lost 1, with 7 bases in between. The CDR3: CASSYTANTEAFF. The CDR3 DNA is TGCGCCAGCAGCTATACAGCGAACACTGAAGCTTTCTTT.

The chain has TRBV4-3 and TRBJ2-1, with D possibly TRBD1 on 6 matching bases. Trimming left V 0 bases short and J 7 bases short, with 16 bases between. CDR3 length equals 16 residues. From germline, CDR1 is LGHNA and CDR2 YSLEER. CDR3 in amino acids: CASSQDVNRAVNEQFF. The CDR3 nucleotides read TGCGCCAGCAGCCAAGATGTCAACAGGGCGGTAAATGAGCAGTTCTTC.

This rearrangement joins TRBV14 to TRBJ2-7; no definite D call. The germline gives CDR1 SGHDN, CDR2 FVKESK. V lost 2 bases, J lost 2 bases, and 7 bases lay in between. The CDR3 runs 13 residues. In DNA form, the CDR3 reads TGTGCCAGCAGCCAATTTAGTCCCTACGAGCAGTACTTC. As protein: CASSQFSPYEQYF. The full variable domain, in which reference TRBV14 and TRBJ2-7 provide the parts outside the CDR3, is EAGVTQFPSHSVIEKGQTVTLRCDPISGHDNLYWYRRVMGKEIKFLLHFVKESKQDESGMPNNRFLAERTGGTYSTLKVQPAELEDSGVYFCASSQFSPYEQYFGPGTRLTVT.

This clone turned up a few times. The chain has TRBV4-1 and TRBJ2-3, with 11 bases that match TRBD2. The CDR3 is made up of 17 amino acids. The germline V gene has CDR1 MGHRA and CDR2 YSYEKL. The trim removed 0 bases at V and 11 bases at J, leaving 13 bases unmatched. Here the CDR3 reads CASSQDRNGVAGGRQYF. In DNA, the CDR3 is TGCGCCAGCAGCCAAGATCGAAATGGGGTAGCGGGGGGGCGGCAGTATTTT.

V is TRBV4-1 and J is TRBJ2-5; 10 bases align to TRBD2. The germline CDR1 and CDR2 sequences are MGHRA and YSYEKL. Trimming removed 1 base from V and 6 bases from J; junction bases left unmatched: 14. The CDR3 extends over 18 amino acids. The CDR3, as DNA: TGCGCCAGCAGCCAAGTTCCCTCGGGGAGCGGGGGGGCAAAGACCCAGTACTTC. Translation: CASSQVPSGSGGAKTQYF.

The CDR3 reads CASSKPSGTGIFEQYF. CDR3 DNA sequence: TGTGCCAGCAGCAAACCTTCCGGGACAGGGATCTTCGAGCAGTACTTC. The chain is built from TRBV7-2 and TRBJ2-7, with 9 nucleotides matching TRBD1. CDR3 size: 16 residues. J lost 6 bases, V lost 5 bases, and 14 bases had no gene match. The germline V gene has CDR1 SGHTA and CDR2 FQGNSA.

J is TRBJ1-1 and V is TRBV6-1; 7 positions agree with TRBD1. From germline, CDR1 is MNHNS and CDR2 SASEGT. This CDR3 comprises 14 residues. J gave up 1 base and V 6 bases, and 5 bases lay outside the gene matches. In nucleotides, the CDR3 is TGTGCCAGCAGCTGGGACAGAGCGAACACTGAAGCTTTCTTT. The encoded protein is CASSWDRANTEAFF.

The chain has TRBV7-6 and TRBJ1-1; 7 bases align to TRBD1. CDR3 size: 12 residues. Per the germline V gene, CDR1 is SGHVS and CDR2 is FNYEAQ. With 5 bases clipped from V and 14 bases from J, the junction kept 11 bases outside the gene matches. DNA for the CDR3: TGTGCCAGCAGCCCTCGGACAGGACCAAGCTTCTTT. This encodes CASSPRTGPSFF.

A few counts support this clone. The chain carries TRBV7-9 and TRBJ2-3; 8 bases are shared with TRBD2. CDR3 size: 15 residues. Germline V gives CDR1 SEHNR, CDR2 FQNEAQ (reference sequence). The V gene end was trimmed by 3 bases and the J gene end by 3 bases; junction bases not matched to a gene: 5. The CDR3 reads CASSFRGLATDTQYF. DNA of the CDR3: TGTGCCAGCAGCTTTCGCGGACTAGCAACAGATACGCAGTATTTT.

As DNA, the CDR3 is TGTGCCAGCAGCTCGATCGAAACCAGGGGGATTGTCGATGGCTACACCTTC. It specifies CASSSIETRGIVDGYTF. V usage is TRBV11-2 and J usage is TRBJ1-2, with 7 bases that match TRBD1. Germline V CDR1 and CDR2: SGHAT, FQNNGV. Trimming cost V 4 bases and J 6 bases; bases outside gene matches: 17. The CDR3 contains 17 residues.

The chain is built from TRBV10-3 and TRBJ2-7, with 9 bases that match TRBD1. CDR3 size: 15 residues. Germline lookup yields CDR1 ENHRY and CDR2 SYGVKD. The V segment lost 3 bases and the J segment 7 bases; nucleotides outside the gene matches: 10. CDR3 protein: CAISDPDRGKGEQYF. CDR3 DNA sequence: TGTGCCATCAGTGATCCGGACAGGGGAAAAGGGGAGCAGTACTTC.

This sequence joins TRBV5-1 and TRBJ1-5; D perhaps matches TRBD1 (6 bases). The V gene's germline CDR1 is SGHRS and CDR2 YFSETQ. This CDR3 spans 14 amino acids. V lost 4 bases and J lost 4, with 12 bases in between. This CDR3 is CASSPGVSNQPQHF. The DNA of the CDR3 is TGCGCCAGCAGCCCAGGGGTGAGTAATCAGCCCCAGCATTTT.

The CDR3 DNA is TGTGCCATCAGTAACGAGGGTTATAGCAATCAGCCCCAGCATTTT. Amino acids: CAISNEGYSNQPQHF. This chain links TRBV10-3 with TRBJ1-5, with unresolved D. V was pared by 5 bases and J by 0 bases, with 11 bases between. Germline V gene sequence: CDR1 ENHRY, CDR2 SYGVKD. CDR3 length: 15 residues.

The chain has TRBV4-3 and TRBJ1-6; D is unresolved. Trimming removed 5 bases at V and 0 bases at J, with 8 bases between. Germline V gene lookup returns CDR1 LGHNA and CDR2 YSLEER. This CDR3 has 15 residues. The CDR3 sequence is CASSLRSSYNSPLHF. The CDR3 DNA reads as TGCGCCAGCAGCTTGAGGAGCTCCTATAATTCACCCCTCCACTTT.

This chain connects TRBV10-1 to TRBJ2-2; maybe TRBD1 (5 bases). This CDR3 comprises 14 residues. Trimming pared 6 bases from V and 6 bases from J, leaving 14 bases between. Germline assignment: CDR1 WNHNN and CDR2 SYGVQD (reference sequence). CDR3 in amino acids: CASSPDILPGELFF. CDR3 coding DNA: TGCGCCAGCAGCCCGGACATACTTCCCGGGGAGCTGTTTTTT.

The rearrangement uses TRBV28 and TRBJ1-2; 11 nucleotides agree with TRBD1. Germline-derived CDR1 and CDR2 are MDHEN and SYDVKM. V shed 5 bases, J shed 4 bases, and the junction held 3 bases outside the gene matches. CDR3 length: 14 amino acids. In DNA, the CDR3 is TGTGCCAGCAGTGGGGACAGGGGGTTCTATGGCTACACCTTC. Its translation is CASSGDRGFYGYTF.

The rearrangement uses TRBV5-1 and TRBJ1-5; unclear D gene. CDR1 is SGHRS, CDR2 YFSETQ, per germline. This CDR3 is built from 15 residues. V shed 0 bases and J shed 3 bases, with 10 bases lying between them. CDR3 nucleotide sequence: TGCGCCAGCAGCTTGGAAGGCACTATCAATCAGCCCCAGCATTTT. It encodes CASSLEGTINQPQHF.

This clone was seen a handful of times. The gene calls are TRBV28 and TRBJ2-5; D perhaps matches TRBD1 (6 bases). V dropped 6 bases and J dropped 11 bases, with 19 bases sitting between them. CDR1 and CDR2 (germline): MDHEN, SYDVKM. There are 13 residues in the CDR3. CDR3 nucleotide sequence: TGTGCCAGCAGGCCCCCAGGGGTGGGAGAGCAGTACTTC. It is translated as CASRPPGVGEQYF.

This rearrangement joins TRBV19 to TRBJ1-2; TRBD1 agrees at 9 bases. The germline gives CDR1 LNHDA, CDR2 SQIVND (reference sequence). The CDR3 contains 15 residues. Trimming took 5 bases from V and 6 from J; bases not matched to a gene: 10. CDR3 DNA: TGTGCCAGTAGTTGGGGACAGGGAAGAACGGATGGCTACACCTTC. Encoded protein: CASSWGQGRTDGYTF.

V and J are TRBV10-2 and TRBJ1-2; 7 nucleotides line up with TRBD1. Germline CDR1 and CDR2: WSHSY and SAAADI. The CDR3 has 15 residues. Losses at the gene ends were 1 base for V and 7 bases for J; bases not matched to a gene: 9. The CDR3 bases are TGCGCCAGCAGTGAGTTAAGAGGGGGCAACGTTGGCTACACCTTC. Its translation: CASSELRGGNVGYTF.

V and J are TRBV7-3 and TRBJ1-2; 9 nucleotides match TRBD1. With V trimmed by 6 bases and J by 7 bases, 6 bases remained unmatched. CDR1 is SGHTA and CDR2 is FQGTGA in the germline V gene. The CDR3 is 13 amino acids. CDR3 residues: CASSLGQGGGYTF. The CDR3 DNA sequence: TGTGCCAGCAGTCTGGGACAGGGCGGTGGCTACACCTTC.

The rearrangement uses TRBV11-1 and TRBJ2-6, with 7 bases identical to TRBD1. The length of the CDR3 is 18 residues. Germline V lookup: CDR1 SGHAT, CDR2 FQDESV (reference sequence). The V gene end was trimmed by 3 bases and the J gene end by 0 bases; junction bases not matched to a gene: 8. The CDR3 reads CASSLTAGGGSGANVLTF. CDR3 coding DNA: TGTGCCAGCAGCTTGACGGCAGGGGGTGGCTCTGGGGCCAACGTCCTGACTTTC.

This clone was seen more than once but under ten times. V gene TRBV4-3 combines with J gene TRBJ2-7, with 7 bases aligning to TRBD2. The CDR3 spans 15 residues. Losses at the gene ends were 5 bases for V and 3 bases for J; bases not matched to a gene: 10. The germline V gene encodes CDR1 LGHNA and CDR2 YSLEER. The CDR3 DNA sequence: TGCGCCAGCAGCTTAGAGAGCGGGGTTGACTACGAGCAGTACTTC. It translates to CASSLESGVDYEQYF.

In its sample, this clone was seen a few times. The chain carries TRBV5-1 and TRBJ2-3, with 10 positions matching TRBD2. The CDR3 runs to 17 residues. With V trimmed by 2 bases and J by 8 bases, 14 bases remained unmatched. CDR1 is SGHRS, CDR2 YFSETQ, per germline. CDR3 nucleotide sequence: TGCGCCAGCAGCTTCCCCCTAGCGGGGGACACCTGGGGTACGCAGTATTTT. Protein product: CASSFPLAGDTWGTQYF.